This T cell receptor (beta chain) was profiled in a study of CD8 T cells in ankylosing spondylitis (TCRdb year 2017). Regarding the complete study: To find TCR variants linked to disease, the study profiled T cell receptor beta repertoires in ankylosing spondylitis patients and healthy donors. Peripheral blood samples were taken, and synovial fluid was additionally collected from ankylosing spondylitis patients. In total, the full study cohort was made up of 110 or so healthy donors and more than 20 ankylosing spondylitis patients. Beyond this particular receptor, the publication reports: The disease-linked clones had a CD8+ phenotype and were found at relatively low frequencies in peripheral blood. Some motif variants had previously been reported in the synovial fluid and blood of reactive arthritis patients, which suggests shared mechanisms of disease initiation. A TCR beta motif of about 8 highly homologous amino acid variants appeared characteristic of blood from ankylosing spondylitis patients. Significant enrichment of the disease-linked clones was reported in matched synovial fluid samples from ankylosing spondylitis patients.

This sample was sequenced with an Illumina HiSeq 2500. Quantitative 5'-RACE with molecular barcodes was the method used to prepare the TCR beta libraries. Concerning the study's data processing: Disease-linked TCR variants were identified with a new computational method built on a probabilistic model of VDJ rearrangement. In-frame beta chains were kept once TCRdb had trimmed the public reads at Q25 with fastp and called clones with MiXCR. Rows are unified per CDR3 protein, each entry keeping the most common DNA and genes. The authors' filters were not applied to this entry. Present in this sample are about 110,000 distinct CDR3 sequences, approximately 25% of which were seen just once. 9% to 15% of the sample is held by the ten biggest clonotypes. CDR1 is given as SNHLY and CDR2 as FYNNEI, both from the germline V gene. V trim: 2 bases; J trim: 13 bases; unmatched bases: 3. Spanning cysteine to phenylalanine, the CDR3 consists of 12 amino acids. The only DNA kept is the CDR3, 36 bases in frame from the first base.

For each ankylosing spondylitis patient, the synovial fluid sample was matched to a blood sample from that same patient. A note on this clonotype: The clone's antigen remains unknown. No base quality information exists; no much larger clone differs at one position.

In this chain, TRBV2 is recombined with TRBJ2-2; a stretch of 8 junction bases matches TRBD2. The clonotype comes from a male donor with ankylosing spondylitis. The sample comprised synovial fluid, either unsorted or a sorted T cell fraction (not recorded which). Here is the DNA: TGTGCCAGCAGTGAAATAGCGGGACGGCTGTTTTTT. It specifies CASSEIAGRLFF.